The 10 T cell receptor beta chains below were found in one sample sequenced in a study of CD8 T cells in ankylosing spondylitis. Overall study results and limits: What appeared characteristic of ankylosing spondylitis blood was a TCR beta motif of seven to nine highly homologous variants.

The antigens these receptors bind are not known. In TCRdb, the 5' RACE reads were re-called with MiXCR into one record per CDR3 protein. The sample shows hundreds of thousands of distinct CDR3 sequences, around 11% of them seen only once. The sample consisted of blood, either unsorted or a sorted T cell fraction (not recorded which). The receptor source for this set is a male donor with ankylosing spondylitis.

The chain uses TRBV6-2 or TRBV6-3 and TRBJ2-1, with 10 bases lining up with TRBD2. Losses at the gene ends were 5 bases for V and 4 bases for J; bases not matched to a gene: 8. Germline assignment: CDR1 MNHEY and CDR2 SVGEGT. CDR3 size: 16 residues. The CDR3 here is CASSRFSGGPYNEQFF. The CDR3, as DNA: TGTGCCAGCAGTCGATTTAGCGGGGGGCCTTACAATGAGCAGTTCTTC.

This clonotype appeared a few times. The chain employs TRBV29-1 and TRBJ2-3; TRBD2 is a possible D gene (5 bases). Trimming left V 8 bases short and J 5 bases short, with 14 bases between. CDR1 is SQVTM and CDR2 is ANQGSEA in the germline V gene. The length of the CDR3 is 12 residues. CDR3 sequence reads: CSLGELGDTQYF. CDR3 nucleotides: TGCAGCTTGGGAGAACTCGGAGATACGCAGTATTTT.

In its sample, this clonotype was seen a few times. The gene calls are TRBV20-1 and TRBJ1-5; TRBD1 matches at 7 bases. The CDR3 is made up of 15 amino acids. V dropped 6 bases and J dropped 3; count of bases not matched to a gene: 11. Germline V gene data show CDR1 as DFQATT and CDR2 as SNEGSKA (reference sequence). CDR3 loop: CSAVGQQIPNQPQHF. The DNA for the CDR3 is TGCAGTGCAGTGGGACAGCAAATCCCCAATCAGCCCCAGCATTTT.

The chain has TRBV20-1 and TRBJ1-1, with 7 bases that match TRBD1. Trimming at V came to 0 bases and at J to 9 bases, leaving 7 bases not matched to a gene. The CDR3 sequence is 13 residues long. In germline, CDR1 is DFQATT, CDR2 SNEGSKA (reference sequence). CDR3 protein: CSAREPGTDQAFF. The CDR3 DNA is TGCAGTGCTAGAGAGCCCGGGACAGACCAAGCTTTCTTT.

This clonotype was picked up a small number of times. The rearrangement uses TRBV24-1 and TRBJ2-1; D possibly corresponds to TRBD1 (5 bases). This CDR3 has 16 residues. CDR1 is KGHDR, CDR2 SFDVKD, per germline. With 3 bases removed from V and 2 bases from J, the gap between germline ends came to 13 bases. CDR3 bases: TGTGCCACCAGTGATCCTAGACAGCCTCCCTACAATGAGCAGTTCTTC. Translating it yields CATSDPRQPPYNEQFF.

This clonotype was counted between two and nine times. The rearrangement links TRBV29-1 to TRBJ2-5; 10 nucleotides line up with TRBD2. The germline gives CDR1 SQVTM, CDR2 ANQGSEA. V was clipped by 3 bases and J by 7 bases; unmatched bases: 8. CDR3 size: 14 residues. The CDR3 DNA reads TGCAGCGTTGACACTAGCGGGGACCCAAGGACCCAGTACTTC. Amino acid sequence: CSVDTSGDPRTQYF.

This clonotype has at least ten counts. The chain joins TRBV20-1 to TRBJ2-7; perhaps TRBD2 as D (5 bases). V shed 3 bases and J shed 2 bases, with 20 bases lying between them. The CDR3 sequence is 16 residues long. Germline values: CDR1 DFQATT, CDR2 SNEGSKA (reference sequence). The CDR3 DNA follows: TGCAGTGCTAGGTTCCCACGGACTCGGGCAGCCTACGAGCAGTACTTC. Translating gives CSARFPRTRAAYEQYF.

The V call is TRBV12-3 or TRBV12-4, the J call TRBJ1-1; D remains ambiguous. The V gene lost 6 bases and the J gene lost 1 base, with 9 bases spanning the gap. The CDR3 is made up of 13 amino acids. The CDR3 DNA reads as TGTGCCAGCAGGTGGGCCGGGAACACTGAAGCTTTCTTT. Its translation: CASRWAGNTEAFF.

This clonotype was seen ten or more times. The V call is TRBV5-1, the J call TRBJ2-7; weak D call: TRBD2 (7 bases). The CDR3 runs to 16 residues. Per the germline V gene, CDR1 is SGHRS and CDR2 is YFSETQ. Trimming took off 0 bases at V and 7 bases at J, with 20 bases between the two ends. CDR3 DNA sequence: TGCGCCAGCAGCTTGGGCCCCCGGGGGGCATCGAGTGAGCAGTACTTC. Amino acid sequence: CASSLGPRGASSEQYF. Combining the CDR3 with reference TRBV5-1 and TRBJ2-7 gives the whole variable domain KAGVTQTPRYLIKTRGQQVTLSCSPISGHRSVSWYQQTPGQGLQFLFEYFSETQRNKGNFPGRFSGRQFSNSRSEMNVSTLELGDSALYLCASSLGPRGASSEQYFGPGTRLTVT.

CDR3 protein: CASSHPDRRASPLHF. CDR3 sequence (DNA): TGCGCCAGCAGCCACCCTGACAGGAGGGCTTCACCCCTCCACTTT. The chain uses TRBV4-1 and TRBJ1-6; D is possibly TRBD1 (6 bases). Germline values: CDR1 MGHRA, CDR2 YSYEKL. Trimming took 3 bases from V and 9 from J, leaving 15 bases between them. The CDR3 consists of 15 residues.